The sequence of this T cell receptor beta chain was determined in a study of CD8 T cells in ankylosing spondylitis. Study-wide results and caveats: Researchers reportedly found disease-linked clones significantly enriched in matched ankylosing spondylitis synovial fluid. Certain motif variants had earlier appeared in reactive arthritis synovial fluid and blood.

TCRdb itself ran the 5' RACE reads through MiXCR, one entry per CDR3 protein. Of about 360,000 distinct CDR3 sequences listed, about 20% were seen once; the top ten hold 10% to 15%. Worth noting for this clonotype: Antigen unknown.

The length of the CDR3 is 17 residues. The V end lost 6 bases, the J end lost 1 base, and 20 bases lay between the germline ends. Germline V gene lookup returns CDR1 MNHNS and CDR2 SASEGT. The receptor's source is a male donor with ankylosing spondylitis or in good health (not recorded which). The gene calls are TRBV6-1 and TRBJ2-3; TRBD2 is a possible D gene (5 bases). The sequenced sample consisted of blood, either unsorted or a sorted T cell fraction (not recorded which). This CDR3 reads CASRVSGNHIGTDTQYF. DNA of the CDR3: TGTGCCAGCAGAGTATCCGGGAATCATATAGGCACAGATACGCAGTATTTT.